The sample holds one count of the clone carrying this T cell receptor beta chain. In germline, CDR1 is SGHRS, CDR2 YFSETQ. CDR3 size: 16 residues. V dropped 1 base and J dropped 4; count of bases not matched to a gene: 3. Measured with immunoSEQ multiplex PCR; TCRdb has only the in-frame clones, and not every one. The sample records 150,000 to 180,000 clones, about four fifths being singletons. These data originate in a study of blood T cell repertoires in COVID-19. The source material was peripheral blood. This chain uses TRBV5-1 with TRBJ2-2, with 11 bases matching TRBD1. The receptor was derived from a woman in her fifties or sixties with acute or convalescent COVID-19. The CDR3 DNA reads TGCGCCAGCAGCTTGAGGGGACAGGGGGTCACCGGGGAGCTGTTTTTT. Its protein is CASSLRGQGVTGELFF.